Below are 2 T cell receptor beta chains sequenced from a single sample in a study of shared clonotypes between healthy human individuals (dated by TCRdb to 2020 to 2021). CD8 naive samples consisted of CD45RO-negative cells that were positively selected for CCR7, yielding a CD45RA+CCR7+ population without TemRA cells. To prepare the library, the immunoSEQ multiplex PCR assay was applied. TCRdb provides this immuneACCESS table in a form limited to in-frame rearrangements. Some clones are lacking; in checked studies, under half of them reflect an unresolved V gene, and why the rest are absent is not known. This sample has roughly 810,000 clones in its table, and around 96% of those were observed once. About 0.25% of the sample lies in the top ten. The sequencing input was naive CD8+ T cells sorted from blood. Taken with the paper, the label for cell subset or site translates to: CD45RA+CCR7+. These receptors were obtained from a man aged 25 to 40 in good health.

The table lists this clone with a count of one. The rearrangement joins TRBV12-5 to TRBJ2-7; no definite D call. The CDR3 contains 14 residues. The germline V gene has CDR1 LGHNT and CDR2 FRNRAP. Trimming cost V 3 bases and J 3 bases, with 12 bases left between them. The CDR3 region is CASGFRLIGYEQYF. CDR3 sequence (DNA): TGTGCTAGTGGTTTTCGCCTCATCGGCTACGAGCAGTACTTC.

The rearrangement uses TRBV27 and TRBJ2-2; 10 bases line up with TRBD2. CDR3 size: 14 residues. With 9 bases clipped from V and 6 bases from J, the junction kept 7 bases outside the gene matches. Germline CDR1 MNHEY, CDR2 SMNVEV (reference sequence). The CDR3 DNA reads TGTGCCAGTCTAGCGGGAGAGTGGCCCGGGGAGCTGTTTTTT. Translation: CASLAGEWPGELFF.